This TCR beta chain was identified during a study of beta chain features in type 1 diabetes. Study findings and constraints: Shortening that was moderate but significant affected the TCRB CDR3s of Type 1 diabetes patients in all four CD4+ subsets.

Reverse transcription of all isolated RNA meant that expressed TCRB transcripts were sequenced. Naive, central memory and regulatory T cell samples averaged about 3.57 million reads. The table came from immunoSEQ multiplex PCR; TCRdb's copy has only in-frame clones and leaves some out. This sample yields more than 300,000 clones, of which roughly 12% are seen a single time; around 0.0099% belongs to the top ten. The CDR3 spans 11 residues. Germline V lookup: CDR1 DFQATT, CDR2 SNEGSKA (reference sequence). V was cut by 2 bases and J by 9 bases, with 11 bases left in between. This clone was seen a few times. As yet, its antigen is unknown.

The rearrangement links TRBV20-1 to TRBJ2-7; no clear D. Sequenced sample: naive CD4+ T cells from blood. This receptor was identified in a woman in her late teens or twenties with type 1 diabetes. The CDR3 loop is CSARSAAGQYF. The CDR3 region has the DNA TGCAGTGCTAGATCGGCCGCAGGGCAGTACTTC.